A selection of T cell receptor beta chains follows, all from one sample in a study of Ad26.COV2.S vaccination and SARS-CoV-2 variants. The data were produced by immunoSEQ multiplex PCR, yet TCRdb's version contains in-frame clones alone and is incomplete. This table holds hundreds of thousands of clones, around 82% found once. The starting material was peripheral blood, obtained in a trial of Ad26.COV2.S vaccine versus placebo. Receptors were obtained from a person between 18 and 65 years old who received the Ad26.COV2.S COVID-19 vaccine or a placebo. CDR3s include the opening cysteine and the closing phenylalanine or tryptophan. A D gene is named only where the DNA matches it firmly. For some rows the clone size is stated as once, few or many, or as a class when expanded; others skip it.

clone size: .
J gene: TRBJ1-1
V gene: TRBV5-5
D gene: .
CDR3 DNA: TGTGCCAGCAGCTTGGCAATAATGAACACTGAAGCTTTCTTT
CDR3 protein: CASSLAIMNTEAFF

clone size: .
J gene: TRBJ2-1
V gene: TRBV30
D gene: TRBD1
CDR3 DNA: TGTGCCTGGAGTTCTATAACAGGGGTCATAAGCGATGAGCAGTTCTTC
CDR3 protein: CAWSSITGVISDEQFF

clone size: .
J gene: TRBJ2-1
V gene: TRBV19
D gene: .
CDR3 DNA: TGTGCCAGTAGTATAGCACGAGGGACTAATGAGCAGTTCTTC
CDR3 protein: CASSIARGTNEQFF

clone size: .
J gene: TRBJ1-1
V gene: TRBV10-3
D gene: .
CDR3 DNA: TGTGCCAGCAAACTCCAACCGGGTGACACTGAAGCTTTCTTT
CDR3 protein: CASKLQPGDTEAFF

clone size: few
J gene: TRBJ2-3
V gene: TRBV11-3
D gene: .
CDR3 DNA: TGTGCCAGCAGCTTAGATGGTCCTAGCCGCACAGATACGCAGTATTTT
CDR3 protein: CASSLDGPSRTDTQYF

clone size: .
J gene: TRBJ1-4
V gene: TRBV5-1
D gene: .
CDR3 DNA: TGCGCCAGCAGCTTGGCCCCCAGAGGCGGGGGTAATGAAAAACTGTTTTTT
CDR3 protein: CASSLAPRGGGNEKLFF

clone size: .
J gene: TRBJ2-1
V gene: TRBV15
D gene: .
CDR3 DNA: TGTGCCACCAGCAGAGGGTACAATGAGCAGTTCTTC
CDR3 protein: CATSRGYNEQFF

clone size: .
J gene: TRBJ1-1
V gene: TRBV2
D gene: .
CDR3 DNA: TGTGCCAGCAGGCAGAAGGCGCTAACTGAAGCTTTCTTT
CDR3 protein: CASRQKALTEAFF

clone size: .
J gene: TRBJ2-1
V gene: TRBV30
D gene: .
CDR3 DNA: TGTGCCTGGAGTGCTAGCGCGATCAATGAGCAGTTCTTC
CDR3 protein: CAWSASAINEQFF

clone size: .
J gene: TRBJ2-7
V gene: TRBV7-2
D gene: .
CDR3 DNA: TGTGCCAGCAGCCTAGGGGGGGGCGGACGCTCCTACGAGCAGTACTTC
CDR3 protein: CASSLGGGGRSYEQYF

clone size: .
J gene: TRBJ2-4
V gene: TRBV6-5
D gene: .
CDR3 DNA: TGTGCCAGCAGTCGACAGATTGGGCAAAACATTCAGTACTTC
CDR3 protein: CASSRQIGQNIQYF

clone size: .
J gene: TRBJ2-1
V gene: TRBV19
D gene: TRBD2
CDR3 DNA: TGTGCCAGTAGTATGGCGGGAGGGCCATACGAGCAGTTCTTC
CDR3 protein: CASSMAGGPYEQFF

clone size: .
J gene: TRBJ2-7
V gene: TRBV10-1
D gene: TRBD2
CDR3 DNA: TGCGCCAGCAGGGCTGGACTAGCGAAGGGCGAGCAGTACTTC
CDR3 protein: CASRAGLAKGEQYF

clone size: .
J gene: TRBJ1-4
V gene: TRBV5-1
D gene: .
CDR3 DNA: TGCGCCAGCAGCGCGGGACACCGAGCAACTAATGAAAAACTGTTTTTT
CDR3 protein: CASSAGHRATNEKLFF

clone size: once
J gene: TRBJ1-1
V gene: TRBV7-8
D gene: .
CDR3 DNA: TGTGCCAGCAGCCCGATAAATAGCAAAGCTTTCTTT
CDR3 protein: CASSPINSKAFF

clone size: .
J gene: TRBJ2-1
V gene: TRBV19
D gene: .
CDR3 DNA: TGTGCCAGTAGGGGGGCAGCGGAACCTACAATGAAGCAGTTCTTC
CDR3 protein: CASRGAAEPTMKQFF

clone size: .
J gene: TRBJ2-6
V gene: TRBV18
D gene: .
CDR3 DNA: TGTGCCAGCTCACAGGTTCCCGGGGCCAACGTCCTGACTTTC
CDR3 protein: CASSQVPGANVLTF

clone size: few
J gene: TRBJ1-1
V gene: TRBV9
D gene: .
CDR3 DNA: TGTGCCAGCAGCGTAAGTCAGGGACGGCTCCTAACAACTGAAGCTTTCTTT
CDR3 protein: CASSVSQGRLLTTEAFF

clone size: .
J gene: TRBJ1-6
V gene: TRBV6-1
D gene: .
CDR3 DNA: TGTGCCAGCAGTGGATTGGTGCGGGGGGGAGGATCACCCCTCCACTTT
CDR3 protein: CASSGLVRGGGSPLHF

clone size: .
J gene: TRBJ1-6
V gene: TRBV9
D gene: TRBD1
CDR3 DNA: TGTGCCAGCAGCGGCCGGGACAGCTATTCACCCCTCCACTTT
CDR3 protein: CASSGRDSYSPLHF

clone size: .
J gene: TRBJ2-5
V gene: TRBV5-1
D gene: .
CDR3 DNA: TGCGCCAGCAGCAGCCAAGAGACCCAGTACTTC
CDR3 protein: CASSSQETQYF

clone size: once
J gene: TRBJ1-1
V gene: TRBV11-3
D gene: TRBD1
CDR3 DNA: TGTGCCAGCAGCTCGGGACAGGAGATTATGAACACTGAAGCTTTCTTT
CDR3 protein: CASSSGQEIMNTEAFF

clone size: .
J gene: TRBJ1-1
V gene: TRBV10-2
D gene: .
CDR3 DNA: TGCGCCAGCAGCGGTCTTAACACTGAAGCTTTCTTT
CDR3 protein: CASSGLNTEAFF

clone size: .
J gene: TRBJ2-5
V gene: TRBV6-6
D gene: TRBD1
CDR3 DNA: TGTGCCAGCAGCGGACAGGGCTTCAAAGAGACCCAGTACTTC
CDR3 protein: CASSGQGFKETQYF

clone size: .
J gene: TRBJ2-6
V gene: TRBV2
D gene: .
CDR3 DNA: TGTGCCAGCAGCCCTTCTGGGGCCAACGTCCTGACTTTC
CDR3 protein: CASSPSGANVLTF

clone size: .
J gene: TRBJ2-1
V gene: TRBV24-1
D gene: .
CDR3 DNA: TGTGCCACCAGTCCCCGGGGACCCTACAATGAGCAGTTCTTC
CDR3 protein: CATSPRGPYNEQFF